This entry features one T cell receptor (beta chain) sequence. Each and every patient relapsed after autologous stem cell transplantation, and patients got differing brentuximab vedotin exposure. This entry comes from a study of PD-1 blockade in classical Hodgkin lymphoma. Method: immunoSEQ multiplex PCR; TCRdb's copy keeps in-frame clones and lacks some. The sample holds about 97,000 clones, 75% to 90% seen once. The receptor's source is a human donor with classical Hodgkin lymphoma. The sample consisted of peripheral blood mononuclear cells (PBMCs), taken at baseline.

CDR3 residues: CASSLFSGGNLNTEAFF. Here the CDR3 DNA reads TGTGCCAGCAGCTTATTCTCGGGGGGAAATCTGAACACTGAAGCTTTCTTT. The chain recombines TRBV11-2 with TRBJ1-1, with TRBD1 as a possible D gene (5 bases). Trimming stripped 2 bases from V and 0 bases from J, with 16 bases between. CDR1 SGHAT and CDR2 FQNNGV come from the germline V gene. The CDR3 runs 17 residues.